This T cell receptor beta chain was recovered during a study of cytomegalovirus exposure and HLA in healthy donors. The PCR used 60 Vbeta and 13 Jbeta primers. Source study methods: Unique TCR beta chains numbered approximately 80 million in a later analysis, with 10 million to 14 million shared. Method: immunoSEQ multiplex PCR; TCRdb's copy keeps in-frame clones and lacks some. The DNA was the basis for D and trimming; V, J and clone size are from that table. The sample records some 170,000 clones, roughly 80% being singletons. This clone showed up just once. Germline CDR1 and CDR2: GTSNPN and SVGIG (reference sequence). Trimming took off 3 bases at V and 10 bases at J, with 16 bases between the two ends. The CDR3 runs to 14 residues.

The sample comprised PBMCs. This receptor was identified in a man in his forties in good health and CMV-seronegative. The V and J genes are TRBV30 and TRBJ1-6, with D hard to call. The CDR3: CAWSYSARGSPLHF. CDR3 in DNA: TGTGCCTGGAGCTATAGCGCTAGAGGCTCACCCCTCCACTTT.